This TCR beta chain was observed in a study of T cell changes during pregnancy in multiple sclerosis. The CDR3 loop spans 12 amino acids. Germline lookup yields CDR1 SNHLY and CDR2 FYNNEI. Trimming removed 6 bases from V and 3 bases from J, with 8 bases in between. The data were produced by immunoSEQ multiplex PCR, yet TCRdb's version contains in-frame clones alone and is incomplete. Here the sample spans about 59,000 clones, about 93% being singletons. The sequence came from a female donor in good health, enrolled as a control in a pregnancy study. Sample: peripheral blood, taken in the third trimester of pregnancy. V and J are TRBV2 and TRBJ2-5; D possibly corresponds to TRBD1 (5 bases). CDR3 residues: CASRETEETQYF. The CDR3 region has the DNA TGTGCCAGCAGGGAGACAGAAGAGACCCAGTACTTC.